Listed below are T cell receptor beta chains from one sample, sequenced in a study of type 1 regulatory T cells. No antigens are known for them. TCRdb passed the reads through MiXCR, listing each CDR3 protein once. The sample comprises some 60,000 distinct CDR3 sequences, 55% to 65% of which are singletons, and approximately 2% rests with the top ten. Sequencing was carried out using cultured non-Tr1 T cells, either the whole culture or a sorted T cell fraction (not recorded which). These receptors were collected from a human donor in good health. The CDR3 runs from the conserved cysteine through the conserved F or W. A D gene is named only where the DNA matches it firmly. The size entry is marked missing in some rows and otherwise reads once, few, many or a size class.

CDR3 protein: CASSETNTGWGTDTQYF
CDR3 DNA: TGTGCCAGCAGTGAGACAAACACAGGGTGGGGCACAGATACGCAGTATTTT
V gene: TRBV6-1
clone size: NA
J gene: TRBJ2-3
CDR3 length: 17
D gene: NA

CDR3 protein: CASSQDRDSPRYTEAFF
CDR3 DNA: TGCGCCAGCAGCCAGGACCGGGACAGTCCCAGGTACACTGAAGCTTTCTTT
V gene: TRBV4-1
clone size: NA
J gene: TRBJ1-1
CDR3 length: 17
D gene: TRBD1

CDR3 protein: CASSSPAGASDEQFF
CDR3 DNA: TGCGCCAGCAGCTCCCCCGCAGGGGCGTCGGATGAGCAGTTCTTC
V gene: TRBV5-1
clone size: NA
J gene: TRBJ2-1
CDR3 length: 15
D gene: NA

CDR3 protein: CSARLKGSDDDEQFF
CDR3 DNA: TGCAGTGCTAGACTCAAAGGATCTGACGACGATGAGCAGTTCTTC
V gene: TRBV20-1
clone size: NA
J gene: TRBJ2-1
CDR3 length: 15
D gene: NA

CDR3 protein: CASSMLAGGSYTGELFF
CDR3 DNA: TGTGCCAGTAGTATGTTGGCGGGAGGGTCTTATACCGGGGAGCTGTTTTTT
V gene: TRBV19
clone size: NA
J gene: TRBJ2-2
CDR3 length: 17
D gene: TRBD2

CDR3 protein: CSARSGRGEQYF
CDR3 DNA: TGCAGTGCTAGATCCGGGAGAGGCGAGCAGTACTTC
V gene: TRBV20-1
clone size: NA
J gene: TRBJ2-7
CDR3 length: 12
D gene: NA

CDR3 protein: CASSEGQGFSGAYNEQFF
CDR3 DNA: TGTGCCAGCAGTGAAGGCCAGGGATTTAGCGGGGCCTACAATGAGCAGTTCTTC
V gene: TRBV2
clone size: NA
J gene: TRBJ2-1
CDR3 length: 18
D gene: TRBD2

CDR3 protein: CASSLAHGHIQYF
CDR3 DNA: TGTGCCAGCAGCTTAGCGCACGGACACATTCAGTACTTC
V gene: TRBV7-2
clone size: NA
J gene: TRBJ2-4
CDR3 length: 13
D gene: NA

CDR3 protein: CASSRLGQGDYGYTF
CDR3 DNA: TGTGCCAGCAGCCGCTTGGGACAGGGGGACTATGGCTACACCTTC
V gene: TRBV3-1
clone size: NA
J gene: TRBJ1-2
CDR3 length: 15
D gene: TRBD1

CDR3 protein: CSARALAGVYNEQFF
CDR3 DNA: TGCAGTGCTAGAGCGCTAGCGGGAGTATACAATGAGCAGTTCTTC
V gene: TRBV20-1
clone size: NA
J gene: TRBJ2-1
CDR3 length: 15
D gene: TRBD2

CDR3 protein: CATSGGTTYNEQFF
CDR3 DNA: TGTGCCACCAGTGGAGGAACAACCTACAATGAGCAGTTCTTC
V gene: TRBV24-1
clone size: once
J gene: TRBJ2-1
CDR3 length: 14
D gene: NA

CDR3 protein: CSAAPWDYGYTF
CDR3 DNA: TGCAGTGCAGCTCCGTGGGACTATGGCTACACCTTC
V gene: TRBV20-1
clone size: NA
J gene: TRBJ1-2
CDR3 length: 12
D gene: NA

CDR3 protein: CASSYVSSAYNEQFF
CDR3 DNA: TGTGCCAGCAGTTACGTCTCGAGCGCCTACAATGAGCAGTTCTTC
V gene: TRBV6-5
clone size: NA
J gene: TRBJ2-1
CDR3 length: 15
D gene: NA

CDR3 protein: CATRLSSGSNYEQYF
CDR3 DNA: TGTGCCACCAGGCTGTCTAGCGGGAGTAACTACGAGCAGTACTTC
V gene: TRBV27
clone size: NA
J gene: TRBJ2-7
CDR3 length: 15
D gene: TRBD2

CDR3 protein: CASSLGVGYGSTDTQYF
CDR3 DNA: TGTGCCAGCAGCTTAGGGGTCGGATACGGCAGCACAGATACGCAGTATTTT
V gene: TRBV7-6
clone size: few
J gene: TRBJ2-3
CDR3 length: 17
D gene: NA

CDR3 protein: CASKTPGLAGVVGELFF
CDR3 DNA: TGTGCCAGCAAGACGCCGGGACTAGCGGGAGTTGTCGGGGAGCTGTTTTTT
V gene: TRBV12-3/TRBV12-4
clone size: NA
J gene: TRBJ2-2
CDR3 length: 17
D gene: TRBD2

CDR3 protein: CASRAGGTIYEQYF
CDR3 DNA: TGCGCCAGCCGCGCCGGGGGGACAATCTACGAGCAGTACTTC
V gene: TRBV5-1
clone size: once
J gene: TRBJ2-7
CDR3 length: 14
D gene: NA

CDR3 protein: CSAFWGSGAPPETQYF
CDR3 DNA: TGCAGTGCCTTTTGGGGTAGCGGGGCCCCTCCAGAGACCCAGTACTTC
V gene: TRBV20-1
clone size: NA
J gene: TRBJ2-5
CDR3 length: 16
D gene: TRBD2